The 30 T cell receptor beta chains below were found in one sample sequenced in a study of cytomegalovirus exposure and HLA in healthy donors. It was with 60 Vbeta and 13 Jbeta primers that the PCR ran. Some clones are missing from TCRdb's copy, which holds only in-frame ones; the method was immunoSEQ multiplex PCR. The sample holds approximately 160,000 clones, about four fifths seen once. The sequenced sample was PBMCs. These receptors originate from a woman between 50 and 59 years old in good health and CMV-seropositive.

The rearrangement joins TRBV5-4 to TRBJ2-5; 9 bases match TRBD2. The CDR3 is 16 amino acids. From germline, CDR1 is SGHNT and CDR2 YYREEE (reference sequence). The junction had 12 bases not matched to a gene; V was cut back by 4 bases and J by 5 bases. This CDR3 is CASSPNSGSRSETQYF. The DNA of the CDR3 is TGTGCCAGCAGCCCTAATAGCGGGAGCCGTTCCGAGACCCAGTACTTC.

The V call is TRBV5-4, the J call TRBJ1-2; D remains ambiguous. The CDR3 extends over 14 amino acids. Germline V gene sequence: CDR1 SGHNT, CDR2 YYREEE (reference sequence). Trimming cost V 4 bases and J 4 bases, with 14 bases left between them. The CDR3 coding sequence is TGTGCCAGCAGCCAGGCAATTTACCCCTATGGCTACACCTTC. It yields the protein CASSQAIYPYGYTF.

This chain joins TRBV27 and TRBJ2-3; the D is unclear. This CDR3 comprises 13 residues. V dropped 4 bases and J dropped 2 bases, with 7 bases sitting between them. CDR1 and CDR2 from the germline V gene are MNHEY and SMNVEV (reference sequence). The CDR3 spells CASSYAITDTQYF. The CDR3 nucleotides read TGTGCCAGCAGTTATGCGATCACAGATACGCAGTATTTT.

V gene TRBV18 combines with J gene TRBJ1-5; 9 positions match TRBD1. The CDR3 consists of 14 residues. Germline V gene data show CDR1 as KGHSH and CDR2 as LQKENI. J lost 6 bases, V lost 4 bases, and 4 bases had no gene match. CDR3 sequence (DNA): TGTGCCAGCTCACTACGACAGGGGGTTCAGCCCCAGCATTTT. Protein product: CASSLRQGVQPQHF.

This clone has a handful of counts. The rearrangement joins TRBV28 to TRBJ1-1; 7 bases map to TRBD1. The CDR3 extends over 15 amino acids. Trimming at V came to 2 bases and at J to 1 base, leaving 4 bases not matched to a gene. CDR1 is MDHEN, CDR2 SYDVKM, per germline. The CDR3 DNA reads TGTGCCAGCAGTTTAAATACAGGGGAGAACACTGAAGCTTTCTTT. It yields the protein CASSLNTGENTEAFF.

V gene TRBV4-1 combines with J gene TRBJ1-1; weak D call: TRBD1 (6 bases). V lost 0 bases to trimming and J lost 0 bases, with 14 bases between them. The CDR3 runs 17 residues. Germline V gene data show CDR1 as MGHRA and CDR2 as YSYEKL. The CDR3 DNA reads as TGCGCCAGCAGCCAAGATACTCCCAGGGGCATGAACACTGAAGCTTTCTTT. It yields the protein CASSQDTPRGMNTEAFF.

V is TRBV7-2 and J is TRBJ1-1, with D possibly being TRBD1 (6 bases). This CDR3 is 14 amino acids long. Germline V gene data show CDR1 as SGHTA and CDR2 as FQGNSA. V was cut by 1 base and J by 3 bases, with 9 bases left in between. This CDR3 is CASSLGPGDTEAFF. DNA of the CDR3: TGTGCCAGCAGCTTAGGTCCAGGGGACACTGAAGCTTTCTTT.

The genes are TRBV14 and TRBJ1-2; the D is unclear. V gave up 1 base and J gave up 3 bases, with 15 bases separating them. The length of the CDR3 is 16 residues. Germline-derived CDR1 and CDR2 are SGHDN and FVKESK. The CDR3: CASSQAGFNEDYGYTF. The CDR3 bases are TGTGCCAGCAGCCAAGCCGGGTTTAATGAGGACTATGGCTACACCTTC.

The chain is built from TRBV11-3 and TRBJ2-1, with no clear D. This CDR3 contains 13 residues. CDR1 and CDR2 from the germline V gene are SGHNT and YENEEA. The germline V and J ends were trimmed by 2 bases and 3 bases, with 5 bases remaining between them. CDR3 amino acids: CASSLMSYNEQFF. The CDR3 DNA follows: TGTGCCAGCAGCTTAATGAGCTACAATGAGCAGTTCTTC.

The gene calls are TRBV19 and TRBJ2-1; TRBD2 aligns across 8 bases. The CDR3 covers 15 residues. Germline V gene sequence: CDR1 LNHDA, CDR2 SQIVND (reference sequence). J was trimmed by 2 bases and V by 3 bases; bases with no gene match: 3. This chain's CDR3 is CASSMRLAPYNEQFF. The DNA of the CDR3 is TGTGCCAGTAGTATGAGACTAGCGCCCTACAATGAGCAGTTCTTC.

A single count supports this clone. The chain joins TRBV28 to TRBJ1-2; 10 bases map to TRBD1. Trimming cost V 7 bases and J 3 bases; bases outside gene matches: 8. The germline V gene encodes CDR1 MDHEN and CDR2 SYDVKM. The CDR3 consists of 15 residues. This CDR3 is CASMVPGQGYYGYTF. CDR3 bases: TGTGCCAGCATGGTACCGGGACAGGGGTACTATGGCTACACCTTC.

The chain links TRBV11-3 to TRBJ2-7, with TRBD2 matching 7 bases. The CDR3 sequence is 14 residues long. V trimming: 0 bases; J trimming: 5 bases; junction bases outside the gene matches: 4. CDR1 SGHNT and CDR2 YENEEA come from the germline V gene. CDR3 sequence: CASSLEVAGHEQYF. The CDR3 DNA reads TGTGCCAGCAGCTTAGAGGTAGCGGGTCACGAGCAGTACTTC.

This clone came up a few times. The chain combines TRBV4-3 with TRBJ2-1, with 7 bases fitting TRBD2. The germline V gene encodes CDR1 LGHNA and CDR2 YSLEER. Trimming cost V 4 bases and J 1 base; bases outside gene matches: 4. The CDR3 loop spans 15 amino acids. The CDR3 bases are TGCGCCAGCAGCCGGGAGGGGTTGTCCTACAATGAGCAGTTCTTC. It translates to CASSREGLSYNEQFF.

The rearrangement links TRBV6-1 to TRBJ2-3, with 9 bases matching TRBD2. The V and J ends lost 1 base and 3 bases, in that order; junction bases with no gene match: 5. The germline V gene encodes CDR1 MNHNS and CDR2 SASEGT. This CDR3 is 16 amino acids long. This chain's CDR3 is CASSEDRLAGTDTQYF. Here the CDR3 DNA reads TGTGCCAGCAGTGAAGACCGGCTAGCGGGAACAGATACGCAGTATTTT.

This clone appeared a few times. The V call is TRBV18, the J call TRBJ2-1; possible D gene TRBD1, 6 bases. There are 11 residues in the CDR3. Looked up from germline, CDR1 is KGHSH and CDR2 is LQKENI. Trimming cost V 11 bases and J 9 bases, with 14 bases left between them. CDR3 in DNA: TGTGCCTCCGCACTCAGGGGTGAGCAGTTCTTC. Encoded protein: CASALRGEQFF.

The CDR3 sequence is CAWTPATSASAGELFF. The DNA of the CDR3 is TGTGCCTGGACCCCCGCCACTAGCGCGTCGGCCGGGGAGCTGTTTTTT. The rearrangement uses TRBV30 and TRBJ2-2; 7 positions match TRBD2. This CDR3 is 16 amino acids long. The J segment lost 6 bases and the V segment lost 4 bases, leaving 14 bases of the junction unmatched. CDR1 is GTSNPN and CDR2 is SVGIG in the germline V gene (reference sequence).

This chain joins TRBV9 and TRBJ1-1; 11 bases are a match to TRBD1. Losses at the gene ends were 3 bases for V and 6 bases for J; bases not matched to a gene: 7. CDR1 and CDR2 from the germline V gene are SGDLS and YYNGEE. This CDR3 contains 15 residues. The CDR3 DNA reads as TGTGCCAGCAGCGCGATGGACAGGGGGCAGCCTGAAGCTTTCTTT. It yields the protein CASSAMDRGQPEAFF.

The gene calls are TRBV27 and TRBJ1-1, with D possibly TRBD1 on 5 matching bases. This CDR3 spans 13 amino acids. V shed 3 bases and J shed 3 bases, with 8 bases lying between them. Germline lookup yields CDR1 MNHEY and CDR2 SMNVEV (reference sequence). CDR3 region: CASSFKGYTEAFF. The CDR3 DNA sequence: TGTGCCAGCAGTTTCAAGGGGTACACTGAAGCTTTCTTT.

The V gene is TRBV30, the J gene TRBJ2-2; no clear D. Germline V gene lookup returns CDR1 GTSNPN and CDR2 SVGIG (reference sequence). The V gene lost 4 bases and the J gene lost 4 bases, with 10 bases spanning the gap. The CDR3 consists of 13 residues. The chain's CDR3 is CAWTSSPTGELFF. The CDR3, as DNA: TGTGCCTGGACCTCAAGCCCCACCGGGGAGCTGTTTTTT.

The CDR3 bases are TGCGCCAGCAGCCAAGGGGCAGGGGGCGGCCAGCCCCAGCATTTT. Encoded protein: CASSQGAGGGQPQHF. This chain uses TRBV4-1 with TRBJ1-5; 8 positions match TRBD1. Unmatched junction bases numbered 6, after V lost 1 base and J lost 7 bases. Germline V gene lookup returns CDR1 MGHRA and CDR2 YSYEKL. The CDR3 length is 15 residues.

CDR3 sequence (DNA): TGTGCCAGCAGTCCATACCGGAATTCACCCCTCCACTTT. As protein: CASSPYRNSPLHF. The chain links TRBV28 to TRBJ1-6; D is undetermined. The length of the CDR3 is 13 residues. Looked up from germline, CDR1 is MDHEN and CDR2 is SYDVKM. The V and J ends lost 5 bases and 7 bases respectively, with 9 bases between them. Based on the CDR3 plus reference TRBV28 and TRBJ1-6, the full variable domain is DVKVTQSSRYLVKRTGEKVFLECVQDMDHENMFWYRQDPGLGLRLIYFSYDVKMKEKGDIPEGYSVSREKKERFSLILESASTNQTSMYLCASSPYRNSPLHFGNGTRLTVT.

A note on this clone: Germline is not matched at one junction end, which may reflect a read error. The V and J genes are TRBV7-3 and TRBJ2-7; possibly TRBD2 for D (7 bases). In germline, CDR1 is SGHTA, CDR2 FQGTGA. The CDR3 extends over 15 amino acids. The chain's CDR3 is CASSLTGGHREEQCF. The CDR3 DNA follows: TGTGCCAGCAGCCTAACCGGGGGGCATAGGGAAGAGCAGTGCTTC.

This clone was seen a few times. The rearrangement links TRBV18 to TRBJ2-3; TRBD2 aligns across 7 bases. The CDR3 is made up of 15 amino acids. The V and J ends lost 1 base and 2 bases, in that order; junction bases with no gene match: 3. CDR1 is KGHSH and CDR2 is LQKENI in the germline V gene. The CDR3 sequence: CASSPLGGFTDTQYF. The CDR3 DNA follows: TGTGCCAGCTCACCACTGGGGGGGTTCACAGATACGCAGTATTTT.

Details on this clone: A much larger clone sits a single nucleotide away, making a read error possible. This chain uses TRBV30 with TRBJ1-1; D is ambiguous. The CDR3 consists of 11 residues. CDR1 GTSNPN and CDR2 SVGIG come from the germline V gene (reference sequence). V dropped 5 bases and J dropped 5 bases, with 9 bases sitting between them. In DNA, the CDR3 is TGTGCCTGGGTCAGGTCGACTGAAGCTTTCTTT. It yields the protein CAWVRSTEAFF.

The rearrangement links TRBV6-5 to TRBJ1-5, with D maybe TRBD1 (6 bases). This CDR3 has 15 residues. The germline CDR1 and CDR2 sequences are MNHEY and SVGAGI. Trimming left V 7 bases short and J 6 bases short, with 19 bases between. The CDR3 DNA reads TGTGCCAGCATGAGAAGCGGACAGATGGGTCAGCCCCAGCATTTT. Translated, it gives CASMRSGQMGQPQHF.

The V call is TRBV7-3, the J call TRBJ2-1; 8 bases fit TRBD1. In germline, CDR1 is SGHTA, CDR2 FQGTGA. J gave up 15 bases and V 5 bases, and 12 bases lay outside the gene matches. CDR3 length: 13 amino acids. The CDR3 DNA sequence: TGTGCCAGCAGCCCCGTTTTGTGGACAGGGCTGTTCTTC. Amino acids: CASSPVLWTGLFF.

This clone has only a few counts. The chain links TRBV2 to TRBJ1-4, with a weak D call TRBD1 (6 bases). From germline, CDR1 is SNHLY and CDR2 FYNNEI. The CDR3 is 15 residues long. Trimming cost V 5 bases and J 0 bases, with 10 bases left between them. CDR3 DNA: TGTGCCAGCAGTTGGGACAAGTCAACTAATGAAAAACTGTTTTTT. It codes for CASSWDKSTNEKLFF.

The rearrangement uses TRBV4-2 and TRBJ1-5; D gene ambiguous. Germline CDR1 is LGHNA and CDR2 is YNFKEQ. The CDR3 consists of 12 residues. V dropped 0 bases and J dropped 8 bases, with 5 bases sitting between them. CDR3 amino acids: CASSQDSEPQHF. Here the CDR3 DNA reads TGTGCCAGCAGCCAAGATAGCGAGCCCCAGCATTTT.

The CDR3 DNA is TGTGCCAGCAGCTTTAGGACAGGGGATGATGAGCAGTACTTC. Residues: CASSFRTGDDEQYF. The chain joins TRBV21-1 to TRBJ2-7; no check of the table's D call, TRBD1, against the DNA was made. TRBV21-1 is a pseudogene locus. This CDR3 spans 14 amino acids.

This clone was counted between two and nine times. The chain combines TRBV6-4 with TRBJ2-5; 10 nucleotides agree with TRBD1. J was trimmed by 5 bases and V by 0 bases; bases with no gene match: 9. CDR1 is MRHNA, CDR2 SNTAGT, per germline. The CDR3 sequence is 17 residues long. CDR3 sequence: CASSDSSRDRGRETQYF. CDR3 coding DNA: TGTGCCAGCAGTGACTCGAGTCGGGACAGGGGTCGTGAGACCCAGTACTTC.